These T cell receptor beta chains were read from a single sample in a study of blood T cell repertoires in COVID-19. Generated by immunoSEQ multiplex PCR, the TCRdb table keeps only in-frame clones and is missing some. The sample comprises 150,000 to 200,000 clones, less than 90% of which are singletons, and 2.1% rests with the top ten. Sample: peripheral blood. These receptors were taken from a man in his 70s with active or convalescent COVID-19. Both conserved end residues are part of each CDR3. D genes are given only for firm matches. Expanded clones get a size class; other rows say once, few or many, or leave the size out.

V gene: TRBV28
J gene: TRBJ2-5
D gene: -
CDR3 length: 12
clone size: once
CDR3 DNA: TGTGCCAGCACGCGCGGCGTCGGGACCCAGTACTTC
CDR3 protein: CASTRGVGTQYF

V gene: TRBV19
J gene: TRBJ2-5
D gene: TRBD2
CDR3 length: 16
clone size: once
CDR3 DNA: TGTGCCAGTAGTATTTATCTAGCAGCGGGGAAGGGGACCCAGTACTTC
CDR3 protein: CASSIYLAAGKGTQYF

V gene: TRBV7-8
J gene: TRBJ2-2
D gene: -
CDR3 length: 15
clone size: -
CDR3 DNA: TGTGCCAGCAGCTTCTCCAGGTCGAACACCGGGGAGCTGTTTTTT
CDR3 protein: CASSFSRSNTGELFF

V gene: TRBV28
J gene: TRBJ1-5
D gene: -
CDR3 length: 14
clone size: -
CDR3 DNA: TGTGCCAGCGAGGGGGTTGTTGGCAATCAGCCCCAGCATTTT
CDR3 protein: CASEGVVGNQPQHF

V gene: TRBV6-5
J gene: TRBJ2-3
D gene: TRBD2
CDR3 length: 14
clone size: -
CDR3 DNA: TGTGCCAGCACCCCAAGCGGGGGCACAGATACGCAGTATTTT
CDR3 protein: CASTPSGGTDTQYF

V gene: TRBV2
J gene: TRBJ2-4
D gene: TRBD1
CDR3 length: 14
clone size: -
CDR3 DNA: TGTGCCAGCAGTGACGACAGGGGAAAAAACATTCAGTACTTC
CDR3 protein: CASSDDRGKNIQYF

V gene: TRBV5-8
J gene: TRBJ1-6
D gene: -
CDR3 length: 16
clone size: -
CDR3 DNA: TGTGCCAGCAGCAGTATTGGGGCGCGTGTTGGGTCACCCCTCCACTTT
CDR3 protein: CASSSIGARVGSPLHF

V gene: TRBV10-3
J gene: TRBJ2-7
D gene: -
CDR3 length: 16
clone size: -
CDR3 DNA: TGTGCCATCAGTGAAGGCGGGGGCGCCTACTCCTACGAGCAGTACTTC
CDR3 protein: CAISEGGGAYSYEQYF

V gene: TRBV11-2
J gene: TRBJ2-2
D gene: -
CDR3 length: 12
clone size: -
CDR3 DNA: TGTGCCAGCAGCCATAGGGGTGGGGAGCTGTTTTTT
CDR3 protein: CASSHRGGELFF

V gene: TRBV2
J gene: TRBJ2-1
D gene: -
CDR3 length: 16
clone size: -
CDR3 DNA: TGTGCCAGCAGTGAATATCCTAGACTAGGACTTGATGAGCAGTTCTTC
CDR3 protein: CASSEYPRLGLDEQFF

V gene: TRBV21-1
J gene: TRBJ2-1
D gene: -
CDR3 length: 14
clone size: -
CDR3 DNA: TGTGCCAGCAGCACCACTGCCCTTTACAATGAGCAGTTCTTC
CDR3 protein: CASSTTALYNEQFF

V gene: TRBV6-5
J gene: TRBJ1-2
D gene: TRBD1
CDR3 length: 13
clone size: -
CDR3 DNA: TGTGCCAGCAGAGGACAGGGGAACTATGGCTACACCTTC
CDR3 protein: CASRGQGNYGYTF

V gene: TRBV30
J gene: TRBJ2-7
D gene: TRBD2
CDR3 length: 12
clone size: -
CDR3 DNA: TGTGCCTGGACTAGCGGAGTCTACGAGCAGTACTTC
CDR3 protein: CAWTSGVYEQYF

V gene: TRBV2
J gene: TRBJ1-4
D gene: -
CDR3 length: 16
clone size: -
CDR3 DNA: TGTGCCAGCAGTGTATCCGGGACACTCTTGGGTGAAAAACTGTTTTTT
CDR3 protein: CASSVSGTLLGEKLFF

V gene: TRBV7-2
J gene: TRBJ2-2
D gene: TRBD1
CDR3 length: 13
clone size: -
CDR3 DNA: TGTGCCAGCAGCCTGGACAGGGGGCCACCCCTGTTTTTT
CDR3 protein: CASSLDRGPPLFF

V gene: TRBV7-9
J gene: TRBJ1-2
D gene: -
CDR3 length: 13
clone size: -
CDR3 DNA: TGTGCCAGCAGCTTTGGGGGGGCGGAGGGCTACACCTTC
CDR3 protein: CASSFGGAEGYTF

V gene: TRBV28
J gene: TRBJ1-2
D gene: -
CDR3 length: 14
clone size: -
CDR3 DNA: TGTGCCAGCATGGAAGGCGGAAGTCCTGTGGGCTACACCTTC
CDR3 protein: CASMEGGSPVGYTF

V gene: TRBV28
J gene: TRBJ2-7
D gene: TRBD2
CDR3 length: 18
clone size: once
CDR3 DNA: TGTGCCAGCAGTCCAGGACTAGCGGGAGGGCCGGTTACCTACGAGCAGTACTTC
CDR3 protein: CASSPGLAGGPVTYEQYF

V gene: TRBV14
J gene: TRBJ2-1
D gene: -
CDR3 length: 19
clone size: -
CDR3 DNA: TGTGCCAGCAGCCAAAGCGTTAGCGGATTTCAAGGCTCCTACAATGAGCAGTTCTTC
CDR3 protein: CASSQSVSGFQGSYNEQFF

V gene: TRBV6-5
J gene: TRBJ2-7
D gene: TRBD1
CDR3 length: 13
clone size: -
CDR3 DNA: TGTGCCAGCAGACAGGGGCTCGTCTACGAGCAGTACTTC
CDR3 protein: CASRQGLVYEQYF

V gene: TRBV6-2/TRBV6-3
J gene: TRBJ2-7
D gene: -
CDR3 length: 16
clone size: -
CDR3 DNA: TGTGCCAGCAGCCCGTCCTTGGCGGGAAGTACCTACGAGCAGTACTTC
CDR3 protein: CASSPSLAGSTYEQYF

V gene: TRBV18
J gene: TRBJ2-3
D gene: -
CDR3 length: 13
clone size: -
CDR3 DNA: TGTGCCAGCTCACCGTCTTCCCGGGATACGCAGTATTTT
CDR3 protein: CASSPSSRDTQYF

V gene: TRBV4-1
J gene: TRBJ2-1
D gene: -
CDR3 length: 14
clone size: -
CDR3 DNA: TGCGCCAGCAGCCCCCGGACATTAGACAATGAGCAGTTCTTC
CDR3 protein: CASSPRTLDNEQFF

V gene: TRBV4-2
J gene: TRBJ2-1
D gene: TRBD2
CDR3 length: 17
clone size: -
CDR3 DNA: TGTGCCAGCAGTCCAAGCGTTGGACTAGCGGGCGGAAATGAGCAGTTCTTC
CDR3 protein: CASSPSVGLAGGNEQFF

V gene: TRBV6-6
J gene: TRBJ1-5
D gene: TRBD1
CDR3 length: 19
clone size: few
CDR3 DNA: TGTGCCAGCAGTCCGCGAATGGACAGGGGGCGGGATAGCAATCAGCCCCAGCATTTT
CDR3 protein: CASSPRMDRGRDSNQPQHF

V gene: TRBV6-5
J gene: TRBJ1-3
D gene: -
CDR3 length: 15
clone size: -
CDR3 DNA: TGTGCCAGCAGTTACTCGAGAGACTCTGGAAACACCATATATTTT
CDR3 protein: CASSYSRDSGNTIYF

V gene: TRBV27
J gene: TRBJ1-4
D gene: TRBD1
CDR3 length: 13
clone size: -
CDR3 DNA: TGTGCCACCAAGACAGGGGGCAATGAAAAACTGTTTTTT
CDR3 protein: CATKTGGNEKLFF

V gene: TRBV7-9
J gene: TRBJ1-5
D gene: -
CDR3 length: 14
clone size: -
CDR3 DNA: TGTGCCAGCAGCTCACAGGCAACCAATCAGCCCCAGCATTTT
CDR3 protein: CASSSQATNQPQHF

V gene: TRBV7-8
J gene: TRBJ1-2
D gene: -
CDR3 length: 15
clone size: -
CDR3 DNA: TGTGCCAGCGGCAGCCCGGAGCAGCCTAACTATGGCTACACCTTC
CDR3 protein: CASGSPEQPNYGYTF

V gene: TRBV10-3
J gene: TRBJ2-7
D gene: -
CDR3 length: 16
clone size: -
CDR3 DNA: TGTGCCATCAGTGCAGGACTAAGCGGGTCGACCTACGAGCAGTACTTC
CDR3 protein: CAISAGLSGSTYEQYF

V gene: TRBV24-1
J gene: TRBJ2-1
D gene: TRBD2
CDR3 length: 15
clone size: -
CDR3 DNA: TGTGCCACCAGGACGGGGACTAGCGGGATCAATGAGCAGTTCTTC
CDR3 protein: CATRTGTSGINEQFF

V gene: TRBV6-2/TRBV6-3
J gene: TRBJ1-3
D gene: -
CDR3 length: 15
clone size: -
CDR3 DNA: TGTGCCAGCAGTTACTTCGGGAGCTCTGGAAACACCATATATTTT
CDR3 protein: CASSYFGSSGNTIYF

V gene: TRBV7-7
J gene: TRBJ2-3
D gene: TRBD2
CDR3 length: 13
clone size: -
CDR3 DNA: TGTGCTAGCAGCGGGGGCAGGACAGATACGCAGTATTTT
CDR3 protein: CASSGGRTDTQYF

V gene: TRBV5-4
J gene: TRBJ2-3
D gene: TRBD2
CDR3 length: 16
clone size: -
CDR3 DNA: TGTGCCAGCAGCCCGAGACTAGCGGGGATGGAGGATACGCAGTATTTT
CDR3 protein: CASSPRLAGMEDTQYF

V gene: TRBV5-1
J gene: TRBJ2-3
D gene: TRBD2
CDR3 length: 16
clone size: -
CDR3 DNA: TGCGCCAGCAGCTTCGGCGGGGGGACTTACACAGATACGCAGTATTTT
CDR3 protein: CASSFGGGTYTDTQYF

V gene: TRBV11-3
J gene: TRBJ2-1
D gene: -
CDR3 length: 13
clone size: -
CDR3 DNA: TGTGCCAGCAGCTTAGATCACGCGGGAGAGCAGTTCTTC
CDR3 protein: CASSLDHAGEQFF

V gene: TRBV15
J gene: TRBJ2-6
D gene: -
CDR3 length: 14
clone size: few
CDR3 DNA: TGTGCCACCAGAACCAACTTTGGGGCCAACGTCCTGACTTTC
CDR3 protein: CATRTNFGANVLTF

V gene: TRBV6-6
J gene: TRBJ1-4
D gene: -
CDR3 length: 15
clone size: -
CDR3 DNA: TGTGCCAGCAGTTACTCGAGGGCAACTAATGAAAAACTGTTTTTT
CDR3 protein: CASSYSRATNEKLFF

V gene: TRBV7-2
J gene: TRBJ2-2
D gene: -
CDR3 length: 15
clone size: -
CDR3 DNA: TGTGCCAGCAGCTTTGGAACAGGTGCTACCGGGGAGCTGTTTTTT
CDR3 protein: CASSFGTGATGELFF

V gene: TRBV11-2
J gene: TRBJ1-5
D gene: -
CDR3 length: 15
clone size: -
CDR3 DNA: TGTGCCAGCAGCTTAGGGGAGAATAGCAATCAGCCCCAGCATTTT
CDR3 protein: CASSLGENSNQPQHF

V gene: TRBV27
J gene: TRBJ2-2
D gene: -
CDR3 length: 17
clone size: once
CDR3 DNA: TGTGCCAGCAGTTCTTCCTTTGGGCCGTCAAACACCGGGGAGCTGTTTTTT
CDR3 protein: CASSSSFGPSNTGELFF

V gene: TRBV21-1
J gene: TRBJ1-3
D gene: -
CDR3 length: 14
clone size: -
CDR3 DNA: TGTGCCAGAGGATCTGGGGGGTCTGGAAACACCATATATTTT
CDR3 protein: CARGSGGSGNTIYF

V gene: TRBV6-5
J gene: TRBJ1-1
D gene: TRBD1
CDR3 length: 15
clone size: -
CDR3 DNA: TGTGCCAGCAGTTCCCCGGGACAGGTTAGCACTGAAGCTTTCTTT
CDR3 protein: CASSSPGQVSTEAFF

V gene: TRBV7-9
J gene: TRBJ2-2
D gene: -
CDR3 length: 14
clone size: -
CDR3 DNA: TGTGCCAGCAGCTTACAGGGCGTCACCGGGGAGCTGTTTTTT
CDR3 protein: CASSLQGVTGELFF

V gene: TRBV5-6
J gene: TRBJ1-2
D gene: -
CDR3 length: 14
clone size: once
CDR3 DNA: TGTGCCAGCAGCTTGGCCACACGCGGATATGGCTACACCTTC
CDR3 protein: CASSLATRGYGYTF

V gene: TRBV10-2
J gene: TRBJ2-7
D gene: TRBD1
CDR3 length: 13
clone size: once
CDR3 DNA: TGCGCCAGCAAAATGGGACAGGCTTTCGAGCAGTACTTC
CDR3 protein: CASKMGQAFEQYF

V gene: TRBV28
J gene: TRBJ1-2
D gene: TRBD1
CDR3 length: 14
clone size: -
CDR3 DNA: TGTGCCAGCAGCCTAGGGGGCCAGAACTATGGCTACACCTTC
CDR3 protein: CASSLGGQNYGYTF

V gene: TRBV19
J gene: TRBJ2-2
D gene: TRBD1
CDR3 length: 15
clone size: once
CDR3 DNA: TGTGCCAGTACCTCATCCGGGACAGGCCACGGGGAGCTGTTTTTT
CDR3 protein: CASTSSGTGHGELFF

V gene: TRBV5-4
J gene: TRBJ1-6
D gene: TRBD1
CDR3 length: 16
clone size: once
CDR3 DNA: TGTGCCAGCAGCTTGGGACAGGGGCTTAATACTTCACCCCTCCACTTT
CDR3 protein: CASSLGQGLNTSPLHF

V gene: TRBV6-5
J gene: TRBJ2-5
D gene: -
CDR3 length: 14
clone size: once
CDR3 DNA: TGTGCCAGCAGTTACTCTGGAGGTCGCGAGACCCAGTACTTC
CDR3 protein: CASSYSGGRETQYF

V gene: TRBV18
J gene: TRBJ2-5
D gene: TRBD2
CDR3 length: 18
clone size: -
CDR3 DNA: TGTGCCAGCTCACCCCCATACGGTGGCGGGGGGGTTGGAGAGACCCAGTACTTC
CDR3 protein: CASSPPYGGGGVGETQYF

V gene: TRBV9
J gene: TRBJ2-1
D gene: -
CDR3 length: 16
clone size: -
CDR3 DNA: TGTGCCAGCAGCGTTGACCTCCTGGGCGGGACCACAAAGCAGTTCTTC
CDR3 protein: CASSVDLLGGTTKQFF

V gene: TRBV2
J gene: TRBJ1-6
D gene: TRBD1
CDR3 length: 14
clone size: -
CDR3 DNA: TGTGCCAGCAGTGTGGGGACAGGGCGGGAACCCCTCCACTTT
CDR3 protein: CASSVGTGREPLHF

V gene: TRBV27
J gene: TRBJ1-2
D gene: -
CDR3 length: 14
clone size: -
CDR3 DNA: TGTGCCAGCAGGAAGGACTATGAGTTGGATGGCTACACCTTC
CDR3 protein: CASRKDYELDGYTF

V gene: TRBV5-1
J gene: TRBJ1-1
D gene: TRBD1
CDR3 length: 13
clone size: -
CDR3 DNA: TGCGCCAGCAGCTGGGGACAGGGTACTGAAGCTTTCTTT
CDR3 protein: CASSWGQGTEAFF

V gene: TRBV9
J gene: TRBJ1-6
D gene: -
CDR3 length: 16
clone size: -
CDR3 DNA: TGTGCCAGCAGCGTAGACCCAACACCCGATAATTCACCCCTCCACTTT
CDR3 protein: CASSVDPTPDNSPLHF

V gene: TRBV3-1/TRBV3-2
J gene: TRBJ2-5
D gene: -
CDR3 length: 17
clone size: -
CDR3 DNA: TGTGCCAGCAGCCAAGGAAAGGGCAGGGGATACCAAGAGACCCAGTACTTC
CDR3 protein: CASSQGKGRGYQETQYF